The sequence of this T cell receptor beta chain was determined in a study of CD4 and CD8 cells across lung adenocarcinoma regions. Sample share makes this clonotype medium-sized. Donors had localized lung adenocarcinoma, a non-small cell lung cancer. V was clipped by 8 bases and J by 0 bases, with 14 bases between them. Germline CDR1 MNHEY, CDR2 SMNVEV (reference sequence). The CDR3 extends over 15 amino acids. TCRdb reanalysed the PCR reads using MiXCR and keeps one entry per CDR3 protein. The repertoire consists of around 20,000 distinct CDR3 sequences, with around half occurring once and the leading ten covering around 23%.

Specimen: CD8+ T cells from the center of a lung tumor. This clonotype was sampled from a female donor with lung adenocarcinoma. The CD4 and CD8 labels of this study may be unreliable. This rearrangement joins TRBV27 to TRBJ2-4, with D possibly being TRBD2 (6 bases). The CDR3 DNA reads as TGTGCCAGCCGCGCGGGATATGTAGCCAAAAACATTCAGTACTTC. Translating it yields CASRAGYVAKNIQYF.